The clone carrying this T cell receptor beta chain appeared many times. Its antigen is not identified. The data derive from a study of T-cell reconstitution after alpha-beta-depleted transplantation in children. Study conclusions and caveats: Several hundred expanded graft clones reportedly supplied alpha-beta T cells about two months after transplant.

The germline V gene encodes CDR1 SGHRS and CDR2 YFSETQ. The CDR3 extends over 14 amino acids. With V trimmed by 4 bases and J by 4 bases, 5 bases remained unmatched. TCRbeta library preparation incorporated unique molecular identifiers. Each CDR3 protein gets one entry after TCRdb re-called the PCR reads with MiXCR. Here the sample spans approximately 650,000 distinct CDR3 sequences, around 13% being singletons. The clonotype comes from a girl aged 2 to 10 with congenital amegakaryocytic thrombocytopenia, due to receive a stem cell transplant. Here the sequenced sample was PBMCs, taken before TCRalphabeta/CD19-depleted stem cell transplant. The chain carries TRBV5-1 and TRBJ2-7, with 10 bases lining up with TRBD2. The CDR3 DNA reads TGCGCCAGCAGCGGGACTAGCGCTTCATACGAGCAGTACTTC. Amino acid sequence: CASSGTSASYEQYF.